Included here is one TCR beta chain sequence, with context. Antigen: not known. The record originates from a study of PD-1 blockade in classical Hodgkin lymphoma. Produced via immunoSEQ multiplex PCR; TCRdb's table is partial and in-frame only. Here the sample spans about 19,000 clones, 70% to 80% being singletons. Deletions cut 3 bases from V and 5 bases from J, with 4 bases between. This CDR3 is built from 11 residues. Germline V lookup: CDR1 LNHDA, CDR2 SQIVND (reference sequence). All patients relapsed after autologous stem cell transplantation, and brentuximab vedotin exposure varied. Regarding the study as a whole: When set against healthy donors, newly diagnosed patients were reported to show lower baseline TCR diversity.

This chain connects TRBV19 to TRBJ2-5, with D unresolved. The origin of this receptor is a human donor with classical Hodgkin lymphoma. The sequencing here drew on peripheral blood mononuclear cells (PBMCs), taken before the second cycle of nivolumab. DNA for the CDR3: TGTGCCAGTAGTATCCGGGAGACCCAGTACTTC. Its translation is CASSIRETQYF.